This TCR beta chain was found in a study of cytomegalovirus exposure and HLA in healthy donors. With 60 Vbeta and 13 Jbeta primers, the PCR was carried out. Profiled with immunoSEQ multiplex PCR; TCRdb holds only in-frame clones, not every one. The sample carries roughly 190,000 clones, around 87% recorded once. This CDR3 is 17 amino acids long. V lost 2 bases and J lost 4; bases outside the gene matches: 12. In germline, CDR1 is SGHRS, CDR2 YFSETQ. What was sequenced was PBMCs. The chain joins TRBV5-1 to TRBJ2-7, with TRBD1 identical over 10 bases. The sequence came from a man between 25 and 39 years old in good health and CMV-seronegative. The chain's CDR3 is CASSFPRGGQGFYEQYF. The CDR3 DNA reads as TGCGCCAGCAGCTTCCCCCGAGGGGGACAGGGGTTTTACGAGCAGTACTTC.